The source of this T cell receptor beta chain is a study of cytomegalovirus exposure and HLA in healthy donors. Overall study results and limits: Earlier analysis looked at TCR beta V segments, and most were productive about 87% or about 30% of the time.

There are 18 residues in the CDR3. Trimming removed 2 bases from V and 0 bases from J, with 17 bases in between. Germline CDR1 is MDHEN and CDR2 is SYDVKM. Details on this clone: The target antigen is unknown.

Use of 60 Vbeta and 13 Jbeta primers characterized the PCR. Here immunoSEQ multiplex PCR was the method, and the copy in TCRdb shows in-frame clones only, minus some. The sample shows over 150,000 clones, 80% of them seen only once. This chain uses TRBV28 with TRBJ1-5; tentative D call: TRBD1 (6 bases). The sequence came from a man younger than 45 in good health and CMV-seropositive. Specimen: PBMCs. The CDR3 protein is CASSLLRGRPYSNQPQHF. CDR3 nucleotide sequence: TGTGCCAGCAGTTTACTGCGGGGGCGACCGTATAGCAATCAGCCCCAGCATTTT.